This TCR beta chain comes out of a study of blood T cells in healthy people across ages. Study-wide points: Greater diversity and more naive CD4+ cells were seen in long-lived donors than in aged donors. Changes in expanded clonotypes were possibly confounded, as the CMV status of donors was unknown. Naive T cell percentage and TCR beta diversity correlated strongly.

Through a sample-barcoded 5' primer and a J-beta primer mix, a second PCR was run for roughly 6 to 11 cycles. TCRdb itself ran the 5' RACE reads through MiXCR, one entry per CDR3 protein. Found here are approximately 730,000 distinct CDR3 sequences, about 42% of them singletons; the top ten hold roughly 19%. Trimming at V came to 1 base and at J to 2 bases, leaving 6 bases not matched to a gene. Per the germline V gene, CDR1 is SGHTA and CDR2 is FQGNSA. The CDR3 sequence is 17 residues long. Total RNA was extracted at no less than 6 micrograms per sample. On this clonotype: The antigen remains undetermined.

This sequence joins TRBV7-2 and TRBJ1-1, with 11 bases aligning to TRBD1. The TCR was taken from a woman aged 55-70 years in good health. Sequenced sample: blood. In DNA, the CDR3 is TGTGCCAGCAGCTTAGTAGGGACAGGGGGGCTAAACACTGAAGCTTTCTTT. It specifies CASSLVGTGGLNTEAFF.